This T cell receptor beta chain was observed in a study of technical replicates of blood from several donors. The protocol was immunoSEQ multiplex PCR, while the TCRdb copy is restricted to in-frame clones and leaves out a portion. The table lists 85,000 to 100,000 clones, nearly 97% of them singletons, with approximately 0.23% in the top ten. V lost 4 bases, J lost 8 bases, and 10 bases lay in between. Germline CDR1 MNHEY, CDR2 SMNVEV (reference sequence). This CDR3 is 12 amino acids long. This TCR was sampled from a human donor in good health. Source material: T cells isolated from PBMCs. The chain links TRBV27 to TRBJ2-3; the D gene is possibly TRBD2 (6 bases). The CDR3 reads CASSSYGSTQYF. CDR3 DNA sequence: TGTGCCAGCAGTTCGTACGGGAGTACGCAGTATTTT.